The 4 T cell receptor beta chains given below trace back to one sample, sequenced in a study of cytomegalovirus exposure and HLA in healthy donors. PCR involved 60 Vbeta and 13 Jbeta primers. The assay was immunoSEQ multiplex PCR, and TCRdb's table has in-frame clones only and misses some. The table has about 180,000 clones, 60% to 85% seen once; the top ten hold under 7.5%. The sample consisted of PBMCs. The receptors were sampled from a man aged 40-49 years in good health and CMV-seronegative.

This chain joins TRBV6-5 and TRBJ2-5; perhaps TRBD2 as D (5 bases). The J call may be mistaken, given a closer DNA end match to TRBJ2-7. In germline, CDR1 is MNHEY, CDR2 SVGAGI. This CDR3 contains 14 residues. The CDR3 region is CASSYSSGSYEQYF. CDR3 nucleotide sequence: TGTGCCAGCAGTTACTCGAGCGGCTCCTACGAGCAGTACTTC.

This clone was seen once. J is TRBJ2-3 and V is TRBV5-6; weak D call: TRBD2 (6 bases). The V and J ends lost 2 bases and 0 bases respectively, with 7 bases between them. This CDR3 has 14 amino acids. Germline-derived CDR1 and CDR2 are SGHDT and YYEEEE. Here the CDR3 reads CASSLGTSTDTQYF. CDR3 DNA: TGTGCCAGCAGCTTAGGGACTAGCACAGATACGCAGTATTTT.

This clone was picked up a small number of times. The chain is built from TRBV7-2 and TRBJ2-2, with 8 bases identical to TRBD2. From germline, CDR1 is SGHTA and CDR2 FQGNSA. With 3 bases clipped from V and 6 bases from J, the junction kept 12 bases outside the gene matches. This CDR3 comprises 17 residues. CDR3: CASSFPLGAGEPGELFF. DNA of the CDR3: TGTGCCAGCAGCTTCCCCTTGGGAGCGGGGGAACCCGGGGAGCTGTTTTTT. The entire variable domain, with the rest obtained from reference TRBV7-2 and TRBJ2-2, is as follows: GAGVSQSPSNKVTEKGKDVELRCDPISGHTALYWYRQSLGQGLEFLIYFQGNSAPDKSGLPSDRFSAERTGGSVSTLTIQRTQQEDSAVYLCASSFPLGAGEPGELFFGEGSRLTVL.

The rearrangement uses TRBV5-5 and TRBJ1-6, with TRBD1 matching over 11 bases. CDR1 SGHKS and CDR2 YYEKEE come from the germline V gene (reference sequence). The CDR3 length is 17 residues. The V segment lost 8 bases and the J segment 1 base; nucleotides outside the gene matches: 8. The DNA for the CDR3 is TGTGCCAGTGAACCCGGGACAGGGGGTTCCTATAATTCACCCCTCCACTTT. Translated: CASEPGTGGSYNSPLHF.